The rows below give T cell receptor beta chains drawn from one sample of a study of T cell repertoires in aging, cancer and after chemotherapy. TCRdb called the multiplex PCR reads again in MiXCR, with one record for every CDR3 protein. The top ten clones hold 67% of a sample with 1,500 to 2,000 distinct CDR3 sequences, about 30% of them seen once. Sequencing was performed on blood. These receptors were obtained from a human donor with a blood cancer. The donor label of this sample is uncertain. The CDR3 runs from the conserved cysteine through the conserved F or W. Fields, in order: CDR3 protein, V gene.

CDR3 protein: CASSPGQGNRSPLHF
V gene: TRBV28

CDR3 protein: CASSERKNYGYTF
V gene: TRBV6-2/TRBV6-3

CDR3 protein: CASSQEHPSVTQYF
V gene: TRBV4-3

CDR3 protein: CASSMLEGGTGELFF
V gene: TRBV19

CDR3 protein: CDSSVTAAASSYNSPLHF
V gene: TRBV7-2

CDR3 protein: CASEGGLGYGYTF
V gene: TRBV28

CDR3 protein: CASSLRQSRNTEAFF
V gene: TRBV5-6

CDR3 protein: CASSERQGLTEAFF
V gene: TRBV27

CDR3 protein: CASSVSPSSGANVLTF
V gene: TRBV2

CDR3 protein: CATSDYLGAYNEQFF
V gene: TRBV24-1

CDR3 protein: CASSYSFSRAGSPLHF
V gene: TRBV6-5

CDR3 protein: CSAPGLAGGVTQYF
V gene: TRBV20-1

CDR3 protein: CAWIGQSNNSPLHF
V gene: TRBV30

CDR3 protein: CASSGAGRGNEQFF
V gene: TRBV14

CDR3 protein: CASSPPGVTYNEQFF
V gene: TRBV6-8